The 26 T cell receptor beta chains given below trace back to one sample, sequenced in a study of CD8+ T cells in alopecia areata. cDNA serving as the sequencing template came from extracted, reverse transcribed RNA. Libraries were prepared by immunoSEQ multiplex PCR; TCRdb keeps only in-frame clonotypes and omits some of them. The repertoire includes about 110,000 clones, approximately 59% of them detected once, and 20% to 25% sits in the top ten. Sequenced input: CD8+ T cells sorted from blood. The receptors here all came from a human donor in good health.

The V call is TRBV13, the J call TRBJ2-3; a possible D gene is TRBD2 (6 bases). V was clipped by 0 bases and J by 2 bases, with 12 bases between them. The germline V gene has CDR1 PRHDT and CDR2 FYEKMQ (reference sequence). The CDR3 is 16 amino acids. The DNA for the CDR3 is TGTGCCAGCAGCTTAGGGGAGGGAGCACTCACAGATACGCAGTATTTT. It specifies CASSLGEGALTDTQYF.

This chain uses TRBV13 with TRBJ1-4; D might be TRBD1 (5 bases). The germline gives CDR1 PRHDT, CDR2 FYEKMQ (reference sequence). The CDR3 length is 13 residues. V was trimmed by 6 bases and J by 8 bases, leaving 13 bases between them. CDR3 nucleotide sequence: TGTGCCAGCAGACTTAGGGGTGACGAAAAACTGTTTTTT. It is translated as CASRLRGDEKLFF. Supplemented by reference TRBV13 and TRBJ1-4, the full variable domain reads AAGVIQSPRHLIKEKRETATLKCYPIPRHDTVYWYQQGPGQDPQFLISFYEKMQSDKGSIPDRFSAQQFSDYHSELNMSSLELGDSALYFCASRLRGDEKLFFGSGTQLSVL.

This clone turned up a few times. The chain combines TRBV18 with TRBJ1-6; D call uncertain. Germline assignment: CDR1 KGHSH and CDR2 LQKENI. Trimming removed 3 bases at V and 3 bases at J, with 9 bases between. This CDR3 comprises 15 residues. CDR3 amino acids: CASSPNFLYNSPLHF. In DNA form, the CDR3 reads TGTGCCAGCTCACCGAACTTCCTCTATAATTCACCCCTCCACTTT.

The rearrangement joins TRBV19 to TRBJ1-6; D may be TRBD1 (5 bases). Germline V gene data show CDR1 as LNHDA and CDR2 as SQIVND (reference sequence). V lost 5 bases, J lost 4 bases, and 9 bases lay in between. This CDR3 has 14 amino acids. CDR3 region: CASSAGLYNSPLHF. CDR3 DNA: TGTGCCAGTAGTGCGGGACTATATAATTCACCCCTCCACTTT.

The chain uses TRBV4-3 and TRBJ1-2; weak D call: TRBD1 (6 bases). This CDR3 has 15 amino acids. CDR1 and CDR2 (germline): LGHNA, YSLEER. V was pared by 1 base and J by 7 bases, with 16 bases between. The chain's CDR3 is CASSQATGQSIGYTF. CDR3 nucleotides: TGCGCCAGCAGCCAAGCCACGGGACAATCTATTGGCTACACCTTC.

The V call is TRBV13, the J call TRBJ2-7; D is unclear. Germline loops: CDR1 PRHDT, CDR2 FYEKMQ (reference sequence). The CDR3 extends over 14 amino acids. The ends were cut back, 0 bases at V and 2 bases at J, with 8 bases in the middle. The chain's CDR3 is CASSLGLNPYEQYF. CDR3 nucleotides: TGTGCCAGCAGCTTAGGGCTGAATCCCTACGAGCAGTACTTC.

The chain couples TRBV4-1 to TRBJ1-5; no clear D gene. Looked up from germline, CDR1 is MGHRA and CDR2 is YSYEKL. V was shortened by 8 bases and J by 1 base, with 12 bases between the two germline ends. This CDR3 is 14 amino acids long. The CDR3: CASGRGESNQPQHF. CDR3 nucleotide sequence: TGCGCCAGCGGGCGGGGTGAGAGCAATCAGCCCCAGCATTTT.

Only a few counts were recorded for this clone. The gene calls are TRBV4-1 and TRBJ2-1; no reliable D call. V was cut by 2 bases and J by 1 base, with 12 bases left in between. Germline V lookup: CDR1 MGHRA, CDR2 YSYEKL. There are 16 residues in the CDR3. This CDR3 is CASSQTPLGSYNEQFF. The CDR3 DNA reads TGCGCCAGCAGCCAAACTCCCCTAGGGTCCTACAATGAGCAGTTCTTC.

The chain employs TRBV28 and TRBJ2-5; no clear D. The CDR3 length is 13 residues. Germline V gene data show CDR1 as MDHEN and CDR2 as SYDVKM. Trimming took 6 bases from V and 3 from J, leaving 11 bases between them. The CDR3 DNA follows: TGTGCCAGCAGCTCTCACAGTGAAGAGACCCAGTACTTC. It is translated as CASSSHSEETQYF.

This clone was seen more than once but under ten times. The V call is TRBV29-1, the J call TRBJ2-3; the D gene is possibly TRBD2 (5 bases). Looked up from germline, CDR1 is SQVTM and CDR2 is ANQGSEA. Trimming shortened V by 4 bases and J by 6 bases, and 8 bases separated the two germline ends. The CDR3 is made up of 11 amino acids. CDR3 loop: CSVVWTDTQYF. The CDR3 DNA is TGCAGCGTTGTGTGGACTGATACGCAGTATTTT.

This clone has more than one count but fewer than ten. The chain uses TRBV29-1 and TRBJ1-1; 7 positions agree with TRBD1. The junction had 6 bases not matched to a gene; V was cut back by 7 bases and J by 1 base. Germline CDR1 SQVTM, CDR2 ANQGSEA. This CDR3 has 13 amino acids. CDR3 nucleotide sequence: TGCAGCGGGGAAACAGGGGAGAACACTGAAGCTTTCTTT. Translation gives CSGETGENTEAFF.

The chain carries TRBV5-6 and TRBJ2-5, with D possibly TRBD2 on 6 matching bases. Germline lookup yields CDR1 SGHDT and CDR2 YYEEEE. This CDR3 is built from 14 residues. Trimming cost V 2 bases and J 9 bases, with 17 bases left between them. The CDR3 reads CASSLREKRTAQYF. Written as DNA, the CDR3 is TGTGCCAGCAGCTTACGGGAGAAGAGAACGGCCCAGTACTTC.

The chain has TRBV4-1 and TRBJ2-6; D is uncertain. Germline CDR1 reads MGHRA; CDR2 reads YSYEKL. V was pared by 2 bases and J by 0 bases, with 5 bases between. This CDR3 has 15 amino acids. The CDR3, as DNA: TGCGCCAGCAGCCAATCATTCTCTGGGGCCAACGTCCTGACTTTC. Its protein product is CASSQSFSGANVLTF.

This clone was seen a single time. The V call is TRBV5-4, the J call TRBJ2-7; TRBD2 is a possible D gene (7 bases). Trimming pared 4 bases from V and 6 bases from J, leaving 20 bases between. The CDR3 runs to 15 residues. CDR1 and CDR2 from the germline V gene are SGHNT and YYREEE (reference sequence). The CDR3 sequence: CASSVGAGAPGEQYF. CDR3 sequence (DNA): TGTGCCAGCAGCGTGGGGGCGGGGGCCCCCGGCGAGCAGTACTTC.

The V call is TRBV19, the J call TRBJ1-1; TRBD1 matches at 8 bases. V was clipped by 5 bases and J by 0 bases; unmatched bases: 5. Germline V CDR1 and CDR2: LNHDA, SQIVND (reference sequence). CDR3 length: 15 amino acids. The CDR3 reads CASSGGQGLNTEAFF. The CDR3 coding sequence is TGTGCCAGTAGTGGCGGACAGGGCCTGAACACTGAAGCTTTCTTT.

This clone was detected only once. The genes are TRBV25-1 and TRBJ1-1, with 9 bases that match TRBD1. Germline loops: CDR1 MGHDK, CDR2 SYGVNS. J gave up 1 base and V 9 bases, and 3 bases lay outside the gene matches. This CDR3 is 13 amino acids long. The CDR3 DNA reads TGTGCCAGTAGGACAGGGGAGAACACTGAAGCTTTCTTT. It codes for CASRTGENTEAFF.

V and J are TRBV29-1 and TRBJ1-5; possibly TRBD1 for D (6 bases). This CDR3 spans 13 amino acids. Germline CDR1 is SQVTM and CDR2 is ANQGSEA. Between the trimmed V and J ends, which lost 3 bases and 10 bases, there was a span of 16 bases. CDR3 loop: CSVDDPWTAPQHF. CDR3 bases: TGCAGCGTTGATGATCCCTGGACAGCACCCCAGCATTTT. The full variable domain, its missing parts supplied by reference TRBV29-1 and TRBJ1-5, is SAVISQKPSRDICQRGTSLTIQCQVDSQVTMMFWYRQQPGQSLTLIATANQGSEATYESGFVIDKFPISRPNLTFSTLTVSNMSPEDSSIYLCSVDDPWTAPQHFGDGTRLSIL.

The chain couples TRBV28 to TRBJ2-5; possible D gene TRBD1, 6 bases. Germline V CDR1 and CDR2: MDHEN, SYDVKM. The CDR3 contains 16 residues. With 7 bases removed from V and 0 bases from J, the gap between germline ends came to 18 bases. The CDR3 DNA is TGTGCCAGCACCGTAACCTTGAGGGGGTACCAAGAGACCCAGTACTTC. It codes for CASTVTLRGYQETQYF.

This sequence joins TRBV25-1 and TRBJ2-7, with D possibly being TRBD1 (5 bases). This CDR3 is built from 17 residues. Trimming took 1 base from V and 0 from J, leaving 16 bases between them. CDR1 MGHDK and CDR2 SYGVNS come from the germline V gene. The CDR3 DNA follows: TGTGCCAGCAGTGAATGGGGATCAGACAGTCCCTCCTACGAGCAGTACTTC. Translating gives CASSEWGSDSPSYEQYF.

This clone was counted between two and nine times. The CDR3 nucleotides are TGTGCCAGCAGTTTATGGAGGGGTGAAGCTTTCTTT. Translated: CASSLWRGEAFF. This rearrangement joins TRBV28 to TRBJ1-1; TRBD1 might be the D (5 bases). From germline, CDR1 is MDHEN and CDR2 SYDVKM. The CDR3 totals 12 residues. The V end lost 0 bases, the J end lost 7 bases, and 6 bases lay between the germline ends. The whole variable domain, remainder taken from reference TRBV28 and TRBJ1-1, is DVKVTQSSRYLVKRTGEKVFLECVQDMDHENMFWYRQDPGLGLRLIYFSYDVKMKEKGDIPEGYSVSREKKERFSLILESASTNQTSMYLCASSLWRGEAFFGQGTRLTVV.

This clone was seen a single time. The rearrangement uses TRBV5-6 and TRBJ2-2; 9 bases map to TRBD1. Losses at the gene ends were 7 bases for V and 4 bases for J; bases not matched to a gene: 8. Germline V gene data show CDR1 as SGHDT and CDR2 as YYEEEE. The CDR3 runs 15 residues. This CDR3 reads CASGYRGRGTGELFF. The CDR3 nucleotides are TGTGCCAGCGGATACAGGGGGCGCGGCACCGGGGAGCTGTTTTTT.

V is TRBV11-2 and J is TRBJ1-1; D not resolved. V was clipped by 2 bases and J by 4 bases, with 2 bases between them. The CDR3 has 11 residues. CDR1 is SGHAT, CDR2 FQNNGV, per germline. The CDR3 region is CASSLITEAFF. CDR3 DNA: TGTGCCAGCAGCTTAATCACTGAAGCTTTCTTT.

J is TRBJ2-3 and V is TRBV15, with D uncertain. Trimming cost V 1 base and J 5 bases, with 7 bases left between them. The CDR3 is 13 amino acids. Germline CDR1 LNHNV, CDR2 YYDKDF (reference sequence). The CDR3 nucleotides are TGTGCCACCAGCAGAGCAGCGAAAGATACGCAGTATTTT. Translation gives CATSRAAKDTQYF.

The CDR3 DNA reads TGTGCCAGCAGCCCATACACAGGGAGCGAGCAGTACTTC. This translates into CASSPYTGSEQYF. The J gene is TRBJ2-7, the V gene TRBV11-1, with a weak D call TRBD1 (6 bases). Trimming left V 5 bases short and J 6 bases short, with 14 bases between. The CDR3 is 13 amino acids. Germline V gene data show CDR1 as SGHAT and CDR2 as FQDESV (reference sequence).

This clone showed up just once. The CDR3 DNA reads TGTGCCAGCAGTTACTCGTGGTTAAACACTGAAGCTTTCTTT. It codes for CASSYSWLNTEAFF. The chain couples TRBV6-5 to TRBJ1-1, with D hard to call. Germline CDR1 and CDR2: MNHEY and SVGAGI. V lost 0 bases, J lost 2 bases, and 7 bases lay in between. The CDR3 contains 14 residues.

The chain carries TRBV9 and TRBJ2-2; D possibly matches TRBD1 or TRBD2 (5 bases each). There are 16 residues in the CDR3. Trimming removed 2 bases at V and 5 bases at J, with 16 bases between. The germline V gene encodes CDR1 SGDLS and CDR2 YYNGEE. The CDR3 reads CASSVISSGRTGELFF. CDR3 sequence (DNA): TGTGCCAGCAGCGTCATTTCATCGGGGCGTACCGGGGAGCTGTTTTTT.